This record covers a single TCR beta chain. Its antigen target is currently unknown. Per-base qualities were not stored, and no clone one base away is much larger. The data derive from a study of cytomegalovirus exposure and HLA in healthy donors (dated by TCRdb to 2016 to 2017). About the study as a whole: In an earlier analysis of 450 to 750 of the donors, 250 to 350 Gb of sequence data and about 110 million unique TCR beta sequences from roughly 180 million T cells were reported. Roughly 300 gigabases of sequencing data and 70 million to 100 million unique TCR sequences made up an early release that covered nearly 650 HLA-typed donors. The genetic ancestry cluster associated with self-reported Caucasian donors included about four fifths of the roughly 400 genotyped donors. The study aimed to test whether signatures of past pathogen exposure could be identified by cataloging public T cell receptors. The study used immunosequencing to profile the T cell repertoires of approximately 630 subjects and linked those repertoires to cytomegalovirus serostatus. Besides the first cohort of around 700 subjects, a separate validation cohort made up of over 100 different subjects was used. To predict cytomegalovirus infection status, the study brought together high-throughput TCR immunosequencing, statistical association of individual TCRs with disease status, and machine learning. In a later analysis, previously published TCR beta repertoires from fewer than 750 donors were re-analyzed and high-resolution HLA genotyping was added so that TCR occurrence patterns could be studied. Rather than using new phenotypic data, the later analysis identified candidate immune exposures from TCR beta sequences and from how often those sequences occurred across donors. In an earlier analysis of 587 of the donors, high-throughput TCR beta sequencing was used to judge whether each TCR beta V gene segment behaved as functional or pseudogenic. Donor age, sex, ethnicity and CMV serostatus were collected together with the repertoire data. A later genetic analysis took genome-wide SNP genotypes for about 55% of the roughly 670 donors and used that subset as a discovery cohort. Every discovery cohort repertoire had been produced on one sequencing platform. HLA typing covered class I and class II loci at four-digit resolution. The number of donors typed differed by locus, with about 620-630 for A, B, C, DRB1 and DQB1, roughly 520 for DQA1, 600 to 610 for DPA1, and over 400 for DPB1. Several DR-DQ haplotypes were handled as single units for association and clustering because linkage in the cohort was strong. Among several hundred genotyped donors of the cohort, an average of approximately 200,000 unique TCR beta nucleotide sequences was sequenced per donor, of which about 18% were non-productive. The paper's findings and limits, for the study overall: In a later analysis, HLA-associated TCR beta chains showed more clonal expansion and lower generation probabilities than non-associated chains that were equally common. The study listed approximately 160 TCR beta chains as associated with cytomegalovirus. Strong co-occurrence of HLA alleles, especially DR and DQ, made assigning TCR associations to individual alleles difficult. Three of the identified cytomegalovirus-associated TCR beta chains were confirmed in vitro to be specific for cytomegalovirus antigens. In this cohort, only TCR beta chains were sequenced, and detectable features were limited by the absence of alpha or paired-chain data. In both the original and validation cohorts, the classifier was reported to diagnose cytomegalovirus status with high specificity and sensitivity. In a later analysis, TCR association rates were found to vary across HLA loci, with the most associated TCRs seen for DRB1 alleles and the fewest for HLA-C alleles. The authors suggested that the approach could potentially be extended to other disease states and immunological phenotypes. In a later genetic analysis, fewer N-insertions in productive TCRs were reported among donors in an Asian-associated ancestry cluster than the roughly 700-donor mean. Because some donors lacked HLA typing at each locus, the association tests relied only on the typed subset. Because the 87-base-pair reads could not distinguish some IMGT-functional V segments, including TRBV6-2 and TRBV6-3, those segments were excluded. A further reported finding was that TCR beta sequences accurately predicted the HLA-A and HLA-B alleles for most subjects in the first cohort. A cluster of highly shared sequence variants was judged likely to represent a technical artifact of the sequencing pipeline. An earlier analysis of some 560 of the donors showed that most TCR beta V segments appeared in productive rearrangements either about 90% or about 30% of the time, which broadly matched IMGT annotations. The only immune exposure information available for the cohort was CMV serostatus. Most CMV-associated TCR beta chains appeared to be HLA-restricted in a later analysis, and the HLA associations seemed to be driven largely by CMV exposure. Correlated functional status among segregating V segments might be attributable to linkage disequilibrium, but an unknown experimental factor could not be ruled out. According to a later analysis, parvovirus B19, influenza, CMV and Epstein-Barr virus appeared linked to several top co-occurrence clusters. V-gene and J-gene trimming of TCR beta chains was associated with a missense DCLRE1C variant in a later genetic analysis, and the association was replicated in an independent cohort. Roughly uniform sequencing depth across donors was assumed in presence/absence analyses, although this assumption may not hold. A later analysis associated 16,951 TCR beta sequences with specific HLA alleles at a false discovery rate of 0.05. About 17 rarely observed V segments, including chromosome 9 orphons, were excluded from the earlier analysis of approximately 500 of the donors because counts were too low. While some public TCRs were present in many individuals, most TCR sequences turned up only very rarely across donors.

Spanning cysteine to phenylalanine, the CDR3 consists of 18 amino acids. Only CDR3 DNA remains: 54 bases, in frame from the first base. In the germline V gene, CDR1 corresponds to SGHAT and CDR2 to FQNNGV. The V and J ends are trimmed by 0 bases and 5 bases, leaving 22 bases between them. The cohort comprised 670 or so healthy bone marrow donors. At the time of sampling, every cohort member was nominally healthy, though immune exposures that went unrecorded were likely present. The donor was CMV seropositive and was included in the group of 250 to 350 seropositive cohort members. Every donor gave a peripheral blood sample, and the peripheral blood mononuclear cells from that sample were used for TCR beta sequencing. The Qiagen DNeasy Blood Extraction Kit was used to extract genomic DNA from the blood cell samples. The library was produced with the immunoSEQ multiplex PCR assay. A mixture of 60 forward primers for TCR Vbeta segments and 13 reverse primers for TCR Jbeta segments was used in the multiplex PCR. A multiplex PCR assay on genomic DNA amplified the CDR3 region of rearranged TCR beta genes. On the Illumina HiSeq System, the amplified TCR beta libraries were sequenced as 87-base-pair reads. As for how the authors treated the data: In a later analysis, 77 million or so unique TCR beta chains were counted across the roughly 670 repertoires, and roughly 11 million of these chains were shared by at least two donors. To remove PCR and sequencing errors, raw reads were error-corrected and collapsed into unique sequences using a nearest-neighbor algorithm that merged closely related sequences. To assign V, D and J gene segments, CDR3 sequences were aligned to IMGT reference sequences. For a sequence to be retained, at least a six-nucleotide match to both a V gene segment and a J gene segment was required. A rearrangement was called productive if the CDR3 had no stop codons and remained in frame with V and J, and every other rearrangement was called non-productive. Following IMGT convention, CDR3 was defined as the stretch from the second conserved V-encoded cysteine to the conserved J-encoded phenylalanine. In an earlier analysis of more than 550 of the donors, sequences lacking an unambiguous match to a single V gene segment were excluded. In an earlier analysis of approximately 550 of the donors, V segments were called functional above 56.7% productive rearrangements and were called segregating when the between-donor standard deviation exceeded 5%. To diagnose cytomegalovirus status from the catalog of TCR beta chain sequences, a statistical classification framework was built. In a later analysis, V and J genes were assigned by comparing TCR nucleotide sequences against IMGT/GENE-DB human TR gene sequences. The TCRdist pipeline was used in a later analysis to assign CDR3 sequences and most-parsimonious VDJ recombination scenarios. In a later analysis, every TCR beta chain was defined by the combination of its CDR3 amino acid sequence and its V-gene family, and reads without a unique V-gene family were dropped. A later analysis removed several hundred highly shared, low-generation-probability nucleotide sequences to deal with suspected cross-contamination and a sequencing artifact. For each public chain, a later analysis derived a clonal expansion index from normalized ranks of inferred template counts within each repertoire. In a later analysis, generation probabilities were computed using a VDJ recombination model fitted to out-of-frame rearrangements, and the results were checked against IGoR. In a later analysis, hypergeometric tests were used to score TCR-TCR, TCR-HLA and TCR-CMV co-occurrence, with a repertoire-size bias correction applied to TCR pairs. To estimate false discovery rates, a later analysis permuted the HLA or CMV assignments 20 times. In a later analysis, co-occurring TCRs were grouped using DBSCAN, with TCRdist sequence similarity added in when clustering inside HLA-allele-positive subsets. Repertoires with fewer than 30,000 or more than 120,000 public chains were left out of co-occurrence clustering, as were five repertoires with anomalous nucleotide sharing. The source is immuneACCESS, and TCRdb retained only in-frame sequences with V and J called. Part of the clones is not carried over; for the studies checked, unresolved V genes explain less than half of this, and the remainder is unexplained. The V and J calls and the clone size are those of that table, but D and trimming were determined from the DNA. For this sample there are about 240,000 clones; 81% appear just once. Approximately 8.4% of the sample lies in the top ten.

The TCR originated in a woman aged 60-75 years in good health and CMV-seropositive. Specimen: PBMCs. Rearrangement joined TRBV11-2 to TRBJ2-5, with no reliable assignment of the D segment. The nucleotide sequence is given as TGTGCCAGCAGCTTAGATTTAGAAACTTTCCGGTTTCGGGAGACCCAGTACTTC. The encoded protein is CASSLDLETFRFRETQYF.